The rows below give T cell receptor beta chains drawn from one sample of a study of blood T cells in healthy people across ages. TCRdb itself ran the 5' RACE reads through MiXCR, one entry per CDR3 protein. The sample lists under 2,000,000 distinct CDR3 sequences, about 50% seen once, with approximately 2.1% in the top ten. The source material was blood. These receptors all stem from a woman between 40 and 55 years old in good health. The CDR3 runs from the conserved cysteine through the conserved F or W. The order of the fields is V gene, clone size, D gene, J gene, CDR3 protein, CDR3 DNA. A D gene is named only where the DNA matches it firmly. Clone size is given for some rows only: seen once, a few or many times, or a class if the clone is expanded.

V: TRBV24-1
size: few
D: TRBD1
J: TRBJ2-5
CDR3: CATSAHRDRAVETQYF
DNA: TGTGCCACCAGTGCCCACCGGGACAGGGCAGTTGAGACCCAGTACTTC

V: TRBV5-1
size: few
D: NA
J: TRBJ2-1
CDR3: CASSRVEGGSYNEQFF
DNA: TGCGCCAGCAGCCGGGTGGAAGGGGGTTCCTACAATGAGCAGTTCTTC

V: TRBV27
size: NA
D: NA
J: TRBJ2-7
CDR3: CASARDVHEQYF
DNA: TGTGCCAGCGCCCGGGACGTCCACGAGCAGTACTTC

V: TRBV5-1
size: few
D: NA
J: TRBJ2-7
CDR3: CASSRTPGGHYEQYF
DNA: TGCGCCAGCAGCCGGACCCCAGGGGGGCACTACGAGCAGTACTTC

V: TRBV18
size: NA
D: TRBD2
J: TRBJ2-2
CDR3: CASSRTSPNTGELFF
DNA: TGTGCCAGCTCGCGGACTAGTCCGAACACCGGGGAGCTGTTTTTT

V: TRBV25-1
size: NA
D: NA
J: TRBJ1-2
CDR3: CASIGGGGYTF
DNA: TGTGCCAGCATAGGAGGCGGTGGCTACACCTTC

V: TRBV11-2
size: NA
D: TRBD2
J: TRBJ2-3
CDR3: CASSLSWGSSGDGTDTQYF
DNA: TGTGCCAGCAGCTTGAGTTGGGGGTCTAGCGGGGACGGCACAGATACGCAGTATTTT

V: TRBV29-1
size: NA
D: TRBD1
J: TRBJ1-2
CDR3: CSVEGGDRDHGYTF
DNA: TGCAGCGTTGAAGGAGGGGACAGGGACCATGGCTACACCTTC

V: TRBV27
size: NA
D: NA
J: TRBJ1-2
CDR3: CASKSRSGSLNYDYTF
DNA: TGTGCCAGCAAAAGTAGGAGTGGGAGCTTAAACTATGACTACACCTTC

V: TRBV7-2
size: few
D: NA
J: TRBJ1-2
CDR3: CASSLAMGSPTNGYTF
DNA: TGTGCCAGCAGCTTAGCGATGGGGTCCCCAACAAATGGCTACACCTTC

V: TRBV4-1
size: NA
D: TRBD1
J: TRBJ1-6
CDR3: CASSQDLRTGIGYNSPLYF
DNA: TGCGCCAGCAGCCAAGATCTTAGGACAGGGATCGGCTATAATTCACCCCTCTACTTT

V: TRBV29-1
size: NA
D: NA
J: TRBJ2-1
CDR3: CSVELARSYNEQFF
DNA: TGCAGCGTTGAACTAGCCCGGTCCTACAATGAGCAGTTCTTC

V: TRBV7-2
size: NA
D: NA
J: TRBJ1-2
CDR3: CASRLDTYGYTF
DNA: TGTGCCAGCAGATTAGACACCTATGGCTACACCTTC

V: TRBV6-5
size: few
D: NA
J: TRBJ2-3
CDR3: CASSSTRGYTDTQYF
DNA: TGTGCCAGCAGTTCGACTAGGGGGTACACAGATACGCAGTATTTT

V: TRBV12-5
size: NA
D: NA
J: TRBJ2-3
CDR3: CASGDWGASTDTQYF
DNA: TGTGCTAGTGGAGATTGGGGGGCGAGCACAGATACGCAGTATTTT

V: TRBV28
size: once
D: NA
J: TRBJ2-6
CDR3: CASSRDEGLGQFLSGANVLTF
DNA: TGTGCCAGCAGTCGGGACGAGGGCCTAGGACAGTTTCTCTCTGGGGCCAACGTCCTGACTTTC

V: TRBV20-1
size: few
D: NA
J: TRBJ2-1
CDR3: CSARRTDSYNEQFF
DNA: TGCAGTGCTAGACGGACCGACAGTTACAATGAGCAGTTCTTC

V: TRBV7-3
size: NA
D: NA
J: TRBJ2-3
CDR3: CASSSFSLDTQYF
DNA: TGTGCCAGCAGCTCCTTTAGCCTAGATACGCAGTATTTT

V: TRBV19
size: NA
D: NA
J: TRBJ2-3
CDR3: CASSRGPASTDTQYF
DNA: TGTGCCAGTAGTAGAGGGCCTGCTAGCACAGATACGCAGTATTTT

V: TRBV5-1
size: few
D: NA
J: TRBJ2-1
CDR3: CASSLFASEQFF
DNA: TGCGCCAGCAGCTTGTTTGCCAGTGAGCAGTTCTTC

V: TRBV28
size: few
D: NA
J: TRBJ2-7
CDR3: CASSLPSPGRNFYEQYF
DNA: TGTGCCAGCAGCCTACCCTCTCCGGGACGGAATTTCTACGAGCAGTACTTC

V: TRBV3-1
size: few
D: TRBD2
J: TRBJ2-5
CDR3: CASSPRDYAETQYF
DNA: TGTGCCAGCAGCCCCCGGGACTACGCAGAGACCCAGTACTTC

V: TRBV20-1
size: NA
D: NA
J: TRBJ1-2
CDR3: CSARMDPKARGYTF
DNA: TGCAGTGCTAGAATGGACCCTAAAGCTAGAGGCTACACCTTC

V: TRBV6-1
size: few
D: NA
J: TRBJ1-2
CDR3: CASTRRGAGNYGYTF
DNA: TGTGCCAGCACAAGGCGAGGGGCCGGAAACTATGGCTACACCTTC

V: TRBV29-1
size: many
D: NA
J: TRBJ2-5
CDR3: CSVTGVETQYF
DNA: TGCAGCGTAACGGGAGTTGAGACCCAGTACTTC

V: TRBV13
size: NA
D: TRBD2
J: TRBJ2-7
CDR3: CASSTQERGYHEQYF
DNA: TGTGCCAGCAGCACCCAGGAGCGGGGATACCACGAGCAGTACTTC

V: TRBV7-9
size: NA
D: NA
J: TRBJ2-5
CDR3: CASSVDAPGGQYF
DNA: TGTGCCAGCAGCGTGGACGCCCCAGGGGGGCAGTACTTC

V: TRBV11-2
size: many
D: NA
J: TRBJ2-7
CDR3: CASSFGGSTYEQYF
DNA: TGTGCCAGCAGCTTCGGGGGTTCAACCTACGAGCAGTACTTC

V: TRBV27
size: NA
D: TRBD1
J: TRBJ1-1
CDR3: CASRKDDRGGTEAFF
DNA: TGTGCCAGCAGAAAAGATGACAGGGGTGGGACTGAAGCTTTCTTT

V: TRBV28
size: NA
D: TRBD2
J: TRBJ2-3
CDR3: CASTRGDSNWGDTQYF
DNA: TGTGCCAGCACCCGGGGGGACTCGAATTGGGGGGATACGCAGTATTTT

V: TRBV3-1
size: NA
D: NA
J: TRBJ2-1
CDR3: CASSQEGRSLNEQFF
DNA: TGTGCCAGCAGCCAAGAAGGGAGGAGTCTCAATGAGCAGTTCTTC

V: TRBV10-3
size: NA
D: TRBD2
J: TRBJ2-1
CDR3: CAMSALGTSFLYNEQFF
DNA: TGTGCCATGTCCGCCCTGGGGACTAGCTTTTTGTACAATGAGCAGTTCTTC

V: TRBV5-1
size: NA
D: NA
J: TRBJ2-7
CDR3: CASSLDTGSSYEQYF
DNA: TGCGCCAGCAGCTTGGATACTGGGAGCTCCTACGAGCAGTACTTC

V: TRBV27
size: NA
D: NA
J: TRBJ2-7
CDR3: CASGVHYEQYF
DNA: TGTGCCAGCGGCGTTCACTACGAGCAGTACTTC

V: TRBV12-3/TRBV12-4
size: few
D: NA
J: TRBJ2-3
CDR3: CASSEIGPDTQYF
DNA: TGTGCCAGCAGCGAGATAGGCCCCGATACGCAGTATTTT

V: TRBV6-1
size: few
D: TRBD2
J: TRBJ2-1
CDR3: CASSDRSGDYNEQFF
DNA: TGTGCCAGCAGTGATCGTAGCGGGGACTACAATGAGCAGTTCTTC

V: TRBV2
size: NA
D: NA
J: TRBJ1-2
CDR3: CASTPPPGDGYTF
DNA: TGTGCCAGCACCCCTCCCCCAGGGGATGGCTACACCTTC

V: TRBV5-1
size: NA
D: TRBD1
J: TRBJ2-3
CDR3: CASSLGTGAYQDTQYF
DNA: TGCGCCAGCAGCTTGGGGACAGGGGCCTACCAGGATACGCAGTATTTT

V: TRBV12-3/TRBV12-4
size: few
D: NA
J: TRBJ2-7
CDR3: CASSLGSPTRYEQYF
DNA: TGTGCCAGCAGTTTGGGCTCACCTACCCGCTACGAGCAGTACTTC

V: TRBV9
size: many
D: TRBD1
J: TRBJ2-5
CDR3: CASSPRTGDQETQYF
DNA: TGTGCCAGCAGCCCACGGACAGGGGACCAAGAGACCCAGTACTTC

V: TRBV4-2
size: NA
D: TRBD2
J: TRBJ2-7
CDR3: CASSHVAGGATYEQYF
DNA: TGTGCCAGCAGCCACGTAGCGGGGGGGGCTACCTACGAGCAGTACTTC

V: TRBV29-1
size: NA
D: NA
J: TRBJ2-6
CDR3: CSVGEEGTGANVLTF
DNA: TGCAGCGTTGGGGAAGAAGGAACTGGGGCCAACGTCCTGACTTTC

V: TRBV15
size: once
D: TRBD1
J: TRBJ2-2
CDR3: CATSLTGQSNTGELFF
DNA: TGTGCCACCAGCCTAACGGGACAGTCGAACACCGGGGAGCTGTTTTTT

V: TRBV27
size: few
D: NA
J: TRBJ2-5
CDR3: CASSIWREEIETQYF
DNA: TGTGCCAGCAGTATCTGGAGGGAGGAGATAGAGACCCAGTACTTC

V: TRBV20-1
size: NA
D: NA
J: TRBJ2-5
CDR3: CSARMGVQETQYF
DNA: TGCAGTGCTCGGATGGGGGTTCAAGAGACCCAGTACTTC

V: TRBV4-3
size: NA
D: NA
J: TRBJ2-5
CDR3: CASSQESWSAGGEETQYF
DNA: TGCGCCAGCAGCCAAGAATCGTGGTCGGCAGGTGGCGAGGAGACCCAGTACTTC

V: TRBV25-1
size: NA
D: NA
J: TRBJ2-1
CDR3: CASSEIGGLGDEQFF
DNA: TGTGCCAGCAGTGAAATCGGGGGCCTGGGTGATGAGCAGTTCTTC